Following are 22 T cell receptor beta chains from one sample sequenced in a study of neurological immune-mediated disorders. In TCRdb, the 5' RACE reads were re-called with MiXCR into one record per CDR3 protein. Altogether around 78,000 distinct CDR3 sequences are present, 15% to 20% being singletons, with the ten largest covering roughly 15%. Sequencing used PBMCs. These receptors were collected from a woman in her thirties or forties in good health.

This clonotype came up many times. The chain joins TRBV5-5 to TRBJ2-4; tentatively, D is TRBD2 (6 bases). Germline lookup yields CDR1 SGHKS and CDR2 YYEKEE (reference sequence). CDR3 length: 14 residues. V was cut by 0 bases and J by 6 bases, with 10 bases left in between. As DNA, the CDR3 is TGTGCCAGCAGCTTGGTCCGGGGGACAAACATTCAGTACTTC. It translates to CASSLVRGTNIQYF.

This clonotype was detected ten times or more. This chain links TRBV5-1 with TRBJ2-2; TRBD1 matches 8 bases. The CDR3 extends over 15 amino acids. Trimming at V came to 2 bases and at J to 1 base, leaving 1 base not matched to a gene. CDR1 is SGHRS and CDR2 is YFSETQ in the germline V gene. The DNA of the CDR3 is TGCGCCAGCAGCTTCGGGACAGGGAACACCGGGGAGCTGTTTTTT. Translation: CASSFGTGNTGELFF. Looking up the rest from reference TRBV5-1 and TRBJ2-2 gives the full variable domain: KAGVTQTPRYLIKTRGQQVTLSCSPISGHRSVSWYQQTPGQGLQFLFEYFSETQRNKGNFPGRFSGRQFSNSRSEMNVSTLELGDSALYLCASSFGTGNTGELFFGEGSRLTVL.

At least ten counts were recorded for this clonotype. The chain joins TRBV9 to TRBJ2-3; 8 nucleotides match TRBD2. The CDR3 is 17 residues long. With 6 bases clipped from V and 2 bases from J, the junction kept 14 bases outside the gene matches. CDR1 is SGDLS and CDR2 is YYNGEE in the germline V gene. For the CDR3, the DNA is TGTGCCAGCACCATGTTGGATAGCGGGGAAATCACAGATACGCAGTATTTT. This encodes CASTMLDSGEITDTQYF.

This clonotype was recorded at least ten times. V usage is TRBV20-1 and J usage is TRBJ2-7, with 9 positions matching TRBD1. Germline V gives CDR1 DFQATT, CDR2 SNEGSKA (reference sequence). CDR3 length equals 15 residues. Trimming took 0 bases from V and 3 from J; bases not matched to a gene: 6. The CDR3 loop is CSARDLGTGRYEQYV. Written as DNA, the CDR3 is TGCAGTGCTAGAGATCTCGGGACAGGGCGCTACGAGCAGTACGTC.

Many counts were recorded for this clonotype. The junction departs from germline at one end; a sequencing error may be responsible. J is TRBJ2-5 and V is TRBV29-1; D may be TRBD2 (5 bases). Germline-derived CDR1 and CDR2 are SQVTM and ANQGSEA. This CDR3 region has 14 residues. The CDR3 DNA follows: TGCAGCGTTCAAGAACAGAGGGTAACAGAGACCCAGTACTTC. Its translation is CSVQEQRVTETQYF. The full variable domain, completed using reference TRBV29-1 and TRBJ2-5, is SAVISQKPSRDICQRGTSLTIQCQVDSQVTMMFWYRQQPGQSLTLIATANQGSEATYESGFVIDKFPISRPNLTFSTLTVSNMSPEDSSIYLCSVQEQRVTETQYFGPGTRLLVL.

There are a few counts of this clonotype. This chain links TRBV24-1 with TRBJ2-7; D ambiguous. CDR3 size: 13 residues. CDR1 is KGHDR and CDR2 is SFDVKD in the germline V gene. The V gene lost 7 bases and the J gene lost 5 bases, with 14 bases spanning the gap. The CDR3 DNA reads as TGTGCCACCAGGAGTCGGCACTTAGACGAGCAGTACTTC. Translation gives CATRSRHLDEQYF.

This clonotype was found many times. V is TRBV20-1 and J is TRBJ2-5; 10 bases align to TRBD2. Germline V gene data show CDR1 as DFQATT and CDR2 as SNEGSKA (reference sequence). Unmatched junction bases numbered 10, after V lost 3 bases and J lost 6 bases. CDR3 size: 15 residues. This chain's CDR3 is CSARPAGGPSQTQYF. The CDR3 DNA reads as TGCAGTGCTAGGCCAGCGGGGGGGCCTTCCCAGACCCAGTACTTC.

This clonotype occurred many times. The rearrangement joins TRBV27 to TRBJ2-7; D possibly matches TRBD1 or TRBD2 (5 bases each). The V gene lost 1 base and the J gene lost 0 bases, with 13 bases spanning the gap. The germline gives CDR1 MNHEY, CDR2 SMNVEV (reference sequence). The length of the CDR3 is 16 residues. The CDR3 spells CASSLLGTDTSYEQYF. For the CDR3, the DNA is TGTGCCAGCAGTTTATTAGGGACGGACACCTCCTACGAGCAGTACTTC.

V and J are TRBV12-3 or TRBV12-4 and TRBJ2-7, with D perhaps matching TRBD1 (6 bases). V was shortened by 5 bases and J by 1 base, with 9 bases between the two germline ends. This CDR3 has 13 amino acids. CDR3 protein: CASSRTGSYEQYF. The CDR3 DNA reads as TGTGCCAGCAGTCGAACAGGGTCCTACGAGCAGTACTTC.

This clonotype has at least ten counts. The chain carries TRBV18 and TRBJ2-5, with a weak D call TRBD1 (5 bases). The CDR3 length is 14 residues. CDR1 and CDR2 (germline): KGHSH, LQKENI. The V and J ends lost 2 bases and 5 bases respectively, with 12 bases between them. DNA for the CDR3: TGTGCCAGCTCACCATCGTCAGGGCGGGAGACCCAGTACTTC. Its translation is CASSPSSGRETQYF. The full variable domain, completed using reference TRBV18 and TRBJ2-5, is NAGVMQNPRHLVRRRGQEARLRCSPMKGHSHVYWYRQLPEEGLKFMVYLQKENIIDESGMPKERFSAEFPKEGPSILRIQQVVRGDSAAYFCASSPSSGRETQYFGPGTRLLVL.

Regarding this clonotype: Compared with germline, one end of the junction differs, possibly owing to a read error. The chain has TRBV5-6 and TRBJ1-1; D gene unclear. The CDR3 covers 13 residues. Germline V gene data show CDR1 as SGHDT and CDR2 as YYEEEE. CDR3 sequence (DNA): TGTGCCAGCAGCTTGGCCGTGTCGACTGAAGCGTTCTTT. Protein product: CASSLAVSTEAFF. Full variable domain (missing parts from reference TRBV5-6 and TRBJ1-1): DAGVTQSPTHLIKTRGQQVTLRCSPKSGHDTVSWYQQALGQGPQFIFQYYEEEERQRGNFPDRFSGHQFPNYSSELNVNALLLGDSALYLCASSLAVSTEAFFGQGTRLTVV.

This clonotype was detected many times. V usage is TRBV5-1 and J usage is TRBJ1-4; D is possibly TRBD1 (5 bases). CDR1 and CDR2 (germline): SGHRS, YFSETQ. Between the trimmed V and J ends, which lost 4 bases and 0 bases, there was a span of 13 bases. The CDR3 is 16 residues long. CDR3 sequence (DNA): TGCGCCAGCAGCCGAATTCCGACAGCAACTAATGAAAAACTGTTTTTT. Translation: CASSRIPTATNEKLFF.

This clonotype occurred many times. For the CDR3, the DNA is TGTGCCACCTCCTCGGGGAGTTACGAGCAGTACTTC. As protein: CATSSGSYEQYF. The chain carries TRBV12-3 or TRBV12-4 and TRBJ2-7, with D tentatively TRBD2 (5 bases). The CDR3 has 12 amino acids. Trimming took off 10 bases at V and 4 bases at J, with 14 bases between the two ends.

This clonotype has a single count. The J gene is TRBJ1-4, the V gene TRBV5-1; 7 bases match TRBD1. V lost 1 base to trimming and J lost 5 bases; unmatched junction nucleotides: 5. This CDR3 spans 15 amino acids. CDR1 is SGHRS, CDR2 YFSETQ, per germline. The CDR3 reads CASSLFGTENEKLFF. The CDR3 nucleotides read TGCGCCAGCAGCTTGTTCGGGACAGAAAATGAAAAACTGTTTTTT.

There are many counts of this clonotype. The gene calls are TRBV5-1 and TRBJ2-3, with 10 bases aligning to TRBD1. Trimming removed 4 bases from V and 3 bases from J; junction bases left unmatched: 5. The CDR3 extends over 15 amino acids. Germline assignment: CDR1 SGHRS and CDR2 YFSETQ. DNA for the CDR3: TGCGCCAGCAGCCAGACAGGGGGCAGTACAGATACGCAGTATTTT. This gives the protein CASSQTGGSTDTQYF.

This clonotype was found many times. CDR3 region: CASSPLGQGRNEQFF. The CDR3 bases are TGTGCCAGCAGCCCACTTGGACAGGGGAGGAATGAGCAGTTCTTC. The chain is built from TRBV3-1 and TRBJ2-1; 9 bases are shared with TRBD1. V lost 4 bases to trimming and J lost 7 bases; unmatched junction nucleotides: 8. The CDR3 contains 15 residues. Germline V gene sequence: CDR1 LGHDT, CDR2 YNNKEL (reference sequence).

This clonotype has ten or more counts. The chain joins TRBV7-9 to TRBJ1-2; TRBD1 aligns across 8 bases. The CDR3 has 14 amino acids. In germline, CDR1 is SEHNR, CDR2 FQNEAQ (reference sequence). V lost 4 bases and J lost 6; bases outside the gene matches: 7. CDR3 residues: CASSSTTGVHGYTF. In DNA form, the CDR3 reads TGTGCCAGCAGCTCTACGACAGGGGTACATGGCTACACCTTC.

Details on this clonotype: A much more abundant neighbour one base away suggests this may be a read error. CDR3 nucleotide sequence: TGCAGTGCTAGGTCTGACGGGGGCCCTACCGAAAACATTCAGTACTTC. Its translation: CSARSDGGPTENIQYF. J is TRBJ2-4 and V is TRBV20-1; tentatively, D is TRBD1 or TRBD2 (6 bases each). V shed 3 bases and J shed 5 bases, with 20 bases lying between them. Germline V CDR1 and CDR2: DFQATT, SNEGSKA (reference sequence). The CDR3 is 16 amino acids.

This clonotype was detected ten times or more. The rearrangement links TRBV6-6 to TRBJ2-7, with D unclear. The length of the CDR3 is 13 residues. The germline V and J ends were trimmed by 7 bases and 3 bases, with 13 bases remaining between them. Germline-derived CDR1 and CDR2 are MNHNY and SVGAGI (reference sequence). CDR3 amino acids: CASIDGSDYEQYF. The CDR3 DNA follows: TGTGCCAGCATCGACGGGTCCGACTACGAGCAGTACTTC.

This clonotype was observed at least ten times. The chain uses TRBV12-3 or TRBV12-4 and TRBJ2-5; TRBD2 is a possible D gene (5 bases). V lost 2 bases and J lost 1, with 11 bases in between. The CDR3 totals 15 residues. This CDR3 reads CASSLYPGSQETQYF. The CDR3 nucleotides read TGTGCCAGCAGTTTATATCCGGGGTCCCAAGAGACCCAGTACTTC.

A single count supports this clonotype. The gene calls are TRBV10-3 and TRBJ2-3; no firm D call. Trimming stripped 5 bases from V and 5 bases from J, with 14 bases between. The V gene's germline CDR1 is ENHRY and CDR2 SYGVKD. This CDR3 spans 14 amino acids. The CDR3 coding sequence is TGTGCCATCAGTTCTTCCGGGTATGTAGATACGCAGTATTTT. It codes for CAISSSGYVDTQYF.

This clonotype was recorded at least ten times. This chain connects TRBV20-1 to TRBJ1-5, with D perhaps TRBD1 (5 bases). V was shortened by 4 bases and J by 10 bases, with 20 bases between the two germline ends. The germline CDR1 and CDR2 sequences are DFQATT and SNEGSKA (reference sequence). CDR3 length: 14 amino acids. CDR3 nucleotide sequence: TGCAGTGCTAAAGAGGGAGGACAATCTCCCCCCCAGCATTTT. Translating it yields CSAKEGGQSPPQHF.